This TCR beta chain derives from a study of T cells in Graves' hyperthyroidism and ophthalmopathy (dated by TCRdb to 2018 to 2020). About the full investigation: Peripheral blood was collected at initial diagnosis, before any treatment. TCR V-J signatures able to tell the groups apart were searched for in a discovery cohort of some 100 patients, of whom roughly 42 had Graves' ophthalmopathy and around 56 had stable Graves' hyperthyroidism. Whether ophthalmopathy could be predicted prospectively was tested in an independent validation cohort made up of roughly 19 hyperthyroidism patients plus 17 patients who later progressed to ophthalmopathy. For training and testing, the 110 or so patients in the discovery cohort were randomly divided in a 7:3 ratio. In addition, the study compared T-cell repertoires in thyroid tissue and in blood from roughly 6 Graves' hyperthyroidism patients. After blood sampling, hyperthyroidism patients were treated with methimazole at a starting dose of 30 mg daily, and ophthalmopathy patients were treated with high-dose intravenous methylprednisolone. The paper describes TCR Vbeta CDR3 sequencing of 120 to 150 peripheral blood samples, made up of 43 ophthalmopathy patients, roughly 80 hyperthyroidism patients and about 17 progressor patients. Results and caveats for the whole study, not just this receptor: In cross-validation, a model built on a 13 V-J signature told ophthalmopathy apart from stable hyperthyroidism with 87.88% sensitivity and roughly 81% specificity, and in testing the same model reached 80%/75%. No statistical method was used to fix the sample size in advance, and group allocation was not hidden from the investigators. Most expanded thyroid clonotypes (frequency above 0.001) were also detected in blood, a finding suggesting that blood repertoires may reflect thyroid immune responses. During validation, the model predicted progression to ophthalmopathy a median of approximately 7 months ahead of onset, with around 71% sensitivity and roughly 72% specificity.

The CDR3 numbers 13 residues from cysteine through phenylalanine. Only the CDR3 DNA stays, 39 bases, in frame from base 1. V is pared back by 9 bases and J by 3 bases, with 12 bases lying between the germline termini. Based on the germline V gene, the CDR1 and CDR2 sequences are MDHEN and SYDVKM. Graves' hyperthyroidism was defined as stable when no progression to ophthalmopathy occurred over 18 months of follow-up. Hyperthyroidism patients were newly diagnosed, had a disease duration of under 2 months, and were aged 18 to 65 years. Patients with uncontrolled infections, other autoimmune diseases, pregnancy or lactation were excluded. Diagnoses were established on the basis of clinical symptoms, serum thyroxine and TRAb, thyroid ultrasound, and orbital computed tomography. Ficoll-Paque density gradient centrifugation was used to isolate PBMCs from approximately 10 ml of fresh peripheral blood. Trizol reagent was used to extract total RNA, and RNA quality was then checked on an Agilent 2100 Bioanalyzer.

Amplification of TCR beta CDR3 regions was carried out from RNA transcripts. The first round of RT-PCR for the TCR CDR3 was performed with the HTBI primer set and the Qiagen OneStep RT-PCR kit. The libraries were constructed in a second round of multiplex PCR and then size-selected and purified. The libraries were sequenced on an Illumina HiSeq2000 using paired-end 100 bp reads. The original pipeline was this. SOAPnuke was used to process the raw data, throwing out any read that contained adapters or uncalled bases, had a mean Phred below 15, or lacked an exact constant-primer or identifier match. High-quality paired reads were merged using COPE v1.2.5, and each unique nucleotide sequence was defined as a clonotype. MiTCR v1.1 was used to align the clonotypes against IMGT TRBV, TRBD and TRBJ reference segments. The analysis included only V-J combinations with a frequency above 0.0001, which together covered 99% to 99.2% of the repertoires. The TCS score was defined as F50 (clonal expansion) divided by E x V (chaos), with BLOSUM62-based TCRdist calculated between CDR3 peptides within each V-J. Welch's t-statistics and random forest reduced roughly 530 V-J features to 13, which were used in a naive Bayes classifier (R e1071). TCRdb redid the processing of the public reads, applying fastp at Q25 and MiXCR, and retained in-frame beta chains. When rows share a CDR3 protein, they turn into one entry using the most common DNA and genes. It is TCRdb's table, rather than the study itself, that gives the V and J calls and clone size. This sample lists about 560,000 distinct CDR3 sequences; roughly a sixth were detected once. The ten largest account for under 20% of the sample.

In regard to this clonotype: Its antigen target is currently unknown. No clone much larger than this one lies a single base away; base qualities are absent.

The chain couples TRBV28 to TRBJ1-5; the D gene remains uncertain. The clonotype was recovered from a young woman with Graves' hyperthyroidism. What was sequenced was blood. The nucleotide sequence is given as TGTGCCAGGACGGACGGGTACAATCAGCCCCAGCATTTT. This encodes CARTDGYNQPQHF.